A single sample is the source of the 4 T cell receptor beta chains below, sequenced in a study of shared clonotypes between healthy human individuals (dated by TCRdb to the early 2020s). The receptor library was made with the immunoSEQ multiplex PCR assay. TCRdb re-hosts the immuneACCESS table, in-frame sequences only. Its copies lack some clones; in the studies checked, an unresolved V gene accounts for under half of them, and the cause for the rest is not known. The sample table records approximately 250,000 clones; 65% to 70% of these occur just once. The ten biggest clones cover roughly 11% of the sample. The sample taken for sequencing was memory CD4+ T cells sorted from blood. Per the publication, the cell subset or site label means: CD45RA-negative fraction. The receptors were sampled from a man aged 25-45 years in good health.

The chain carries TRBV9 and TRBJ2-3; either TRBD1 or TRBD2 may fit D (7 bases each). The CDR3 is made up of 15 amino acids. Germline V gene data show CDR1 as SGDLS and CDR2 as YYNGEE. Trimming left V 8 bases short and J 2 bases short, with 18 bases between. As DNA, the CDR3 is TGTGCCAGTAAAAGGGGGCTAGCGGCCACAGATACGCAGTATTTT. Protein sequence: CASKRGLAATDTQYF.

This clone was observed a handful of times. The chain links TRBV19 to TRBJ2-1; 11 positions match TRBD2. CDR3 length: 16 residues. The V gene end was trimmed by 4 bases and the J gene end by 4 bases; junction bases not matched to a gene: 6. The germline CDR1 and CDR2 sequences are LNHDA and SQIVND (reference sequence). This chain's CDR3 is CASSTSGTSGYNEQFF. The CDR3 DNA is TGTGCCAGTAGTACCTCCGGGACTAGCGGTTACAATGAGCAGTTCTTC. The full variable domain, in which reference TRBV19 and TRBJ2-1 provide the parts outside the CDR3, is DGGITQSPKYLFRKEGQNVTLSCEQNLNHDAMYWYRQDPGQGLRLIYYSQIVNDFQKGDIAEGYSVSREKKESFPLTVTSAQKNPTAFYLCASSTSGTSGYNEQFFGPGTRLTVL.

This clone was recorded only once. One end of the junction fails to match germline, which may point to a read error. The DNA of the CDR3 is TGTGCCAGCAGTTTAAAAAACTTCGGATACACAGAAGCTTTCTTT. Protein product: CASSLKNFGYTEAFF. The chain employs TRBV27 and TRBJ1-1; D uncertain. CDR1 and CDR2 (germline): MNHEY, SMNVEV (reference sequence). This CDR3 contains 15 residues.

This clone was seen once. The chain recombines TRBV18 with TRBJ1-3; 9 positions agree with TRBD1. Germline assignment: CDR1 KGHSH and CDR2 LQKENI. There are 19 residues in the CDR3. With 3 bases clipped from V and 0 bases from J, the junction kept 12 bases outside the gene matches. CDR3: CASSPWTGAASSSGNTIYF. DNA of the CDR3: TGTGCCAGCTCACCCTGGACAGGGGCCGCCTCGAGCTCTGGAAACACCATATATTTT.